The entry that follows covers one T cell receptor (beta chain) sequence. What it recognizes is unknown. This entry comes from a study of T cell responses to AZD1222 COVID-19 vaccine. Here immunoSEQ multiplex PCR was the method, and the copy in TCRdb shows in-frame clones only, minus some. The sample contains around 88,000 clones, just under 90% of which appear only once. Study-wide results and caveats: Epitopes outside B.1.351 and B.1.1.7 mutated regions reportedly drew nearly half of spike TCRs. Spike-specific TCR breadth rose after two AZD1222 doses, and depth rose as well. Just five or six AZD1222 recipients were seropositive at baseline.

The V gene's germline CDR1 is SGHNT and CDR2 YYREEE (reference sequence). Trimming took 1 base from V and 9 from J; bases not matched to a gene: 4. This CDR3 region has 14 residues. The chain couples TRBV5-4 to TRBJ2-1, with 10 nucleotides matching TRBD2. The clonotype was recovered from an adult in good health. The starting material was peripheral blood, obtained on day 0 of MenACWY control vaccination. The CDR3 loop is CASSLQRGGGEQFF. DNA for the CDR3: TGTGCCAGCAGCTTGCAGCGGGGGGGCGGTGAGCAGTTCTTC.